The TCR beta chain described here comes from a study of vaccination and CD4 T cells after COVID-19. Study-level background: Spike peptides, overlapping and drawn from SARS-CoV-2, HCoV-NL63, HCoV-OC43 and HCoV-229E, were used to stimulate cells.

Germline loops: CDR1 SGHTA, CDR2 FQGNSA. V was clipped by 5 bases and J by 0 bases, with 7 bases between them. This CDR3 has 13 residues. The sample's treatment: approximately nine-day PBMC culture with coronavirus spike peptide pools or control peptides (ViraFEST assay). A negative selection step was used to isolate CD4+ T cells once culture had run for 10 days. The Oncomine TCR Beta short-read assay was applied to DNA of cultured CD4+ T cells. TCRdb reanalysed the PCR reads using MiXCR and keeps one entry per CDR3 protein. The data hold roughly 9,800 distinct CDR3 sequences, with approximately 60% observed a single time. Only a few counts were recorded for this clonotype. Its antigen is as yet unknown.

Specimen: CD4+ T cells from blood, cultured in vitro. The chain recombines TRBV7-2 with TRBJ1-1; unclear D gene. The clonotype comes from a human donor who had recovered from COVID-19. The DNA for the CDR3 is TGTGCCAGCAGCCTCCCACTGAACACTGAAGCTTTCTTT. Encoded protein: CASSLPLNTEAFF.